This TCR beta chain was recorded in a study of blood T cell repertoires in COVID-19 (dated by TCRdb to 2019 to 2021). For the study in its entirety: Samples covering the acute and convalescent phases of COVID-19 were provided by collaborators in the United States, Italy and Spain. The prospective study material was composed of cDNA or gDNA derived from T cells, B-cell-depleted T cells, or PBMCs. Sample metadata almost always included a de-identified subject ID, COVID-19 status, age in years and sex. Where HLA class I and class II types were available, the types were taken from metadata supplied by the sample provider, not from assay-based typing. The dataset comprised deeply sampled blood TCRbeta repertoires from subjects exposed to, actively infected with, or recovered from COVID-19. The repertoires were made available in a free public database intended to serve as a resource for research on the immune response to SARS-CoV-2. The samples were drawn from two sources: the first 160 participants of the ongoing ImmuneRACE study, and 1,200 or so subjects contributed by 6 global collaborators. The full study reports these points: How much clinical and demographic metadata was included differed by source and by participant, and the metadata was provided uncurated.

For this clone: There is no known antigen for this receptor. Base qualities are not provided; no much larger clone lies one nucleotide away.

V is cut by 4 bases and J by 10 bases, and the space between the germline ends is 16 bases. The CDR3 runs 14 amino acids, cysteine and phenylalanine included. Only the CDR3 part of the read is kept: 42 bases, read in frame from the first base. For CDR1 and CDR2, the germline V gene lists MNHEY and SVGAGI. In the prospective study, participants were about 18 to 100 years old, resided in about two dozen geographic areas of the United States, and were enrolled through a virtual design. Cohort assignment in the prospective study relied on participant-reported clinical history from a screening survey and a study questionnaire. Exposed participants had been in contact with someone with a PCR-confirmed or clinician-diagnosed COVID-19 case within 2 weeks of study entry. Mobile phlebotomists in the prospective study collected whole blood, serum and a nasopharyngeal or oropharyngeal swab from every participant. Over a roughly two-month period, participants in the prospective study had the option of providing additional blood draws and questionnaires. Before DNA extraction, blood samples from the prospective study were shipped at room temperature or frozen.

The immunoSEQ Assay, a bias-controlled multiplex PCR, was used to amplify TCRbeta CDR3 regions from genomic DNA. The paper's processing steps were these. The number of nucleated cells in each sample was estimated by amplification of reference gene primers within the assay. To quantify the absolute abundance of each unique TCRbeta CDR3 rearrangement, sequence reads were collapsed and filtered. For each sample, productive Simpson clonality was calculated as the square root of Simpson's diversity index over productive rearrangements. TCRdb obtained this table from immuneACCESS and retained in-frame rearrangements with V and J assigned. These tables miss some clones; where compared with another copy, unresolved V genes account for less than half of the shortfall, and the remainder is unexplained. From that table come the V and J calls and clone size; the DNA was used to work out D and trimming. The sample table lists approximately 300,000 clones, 85% to 95% of them with a count of one. 3.9% of the sample rests with the top ten.

The sequencing sample was made of PBMCs or T cells enriched from blood (not recorded which). The receptor was isolated from a woman in her 30s who had been exposed to COVID-19. In this chain, TRBV6-5 is recombined with TRBJ1-4; TRBD1 could be the D gene, as 5 bases match. The CDR3 region: CASSSTDNVGKLFF. The base sequence is TGTGCCAGCAGTTCGACGGACAACGTTGGAAAACTGTTTTTT.